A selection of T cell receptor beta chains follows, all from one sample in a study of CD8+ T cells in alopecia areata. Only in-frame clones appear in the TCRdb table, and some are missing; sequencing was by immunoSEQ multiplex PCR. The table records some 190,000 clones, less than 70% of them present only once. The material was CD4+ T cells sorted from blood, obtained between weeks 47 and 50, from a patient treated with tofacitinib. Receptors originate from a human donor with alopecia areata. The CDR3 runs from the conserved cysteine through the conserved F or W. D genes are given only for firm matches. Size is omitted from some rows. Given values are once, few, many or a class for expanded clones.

CDR3 DNA: TGTGCCTGGAGTAAAGGTCTATCGGGGGCCGGGACTGAAGCTTTCTTT
CDR3 protein: CAWSKGLSGAGTEAFF
clone size: NA
D gene: NA
V gene: TRBV30
J gene: TRBJ1-1

CDR3 DNA: TGTGCCTGGAGTGGACAGGTGAACACTGAAGCTTTCTTT
CDR3 protein: CAWSGQVNTEAFF
clone size: NA
D gene: NA
V gene: TRBV30
J gene: TRBJ1-1

CDR3 DNA: TGCAGCGTTGTCGTGGGGACAGGGATCTACGAGCAGTACTTC
CDR3 protein: CSVVVGTGIYEQYF
clone size: once
D gene: TRBD1
V gene: TRBV29-1
J gene: TRBJ2-7

CDR3 DNA: TGCGCCAGCAGCCAAGATAGGGACAGGGGGCTCTCACCCCTCCACTTT
CDR3 protein: CASSQDRDRGLSPLHF
clone size: few
D gene: TRBD1
V gene: TRBV4-3
J gene: TRBJ1-6

CDR3 DNA: TGTGCCAGCAGCTCCTGGAAAGAAGAGACCCAGTACTTC
CDR3 protein: CASSSWKEETQYF
clone size: NA
D gene: NA
V gene: TRBV7-6
J gene: TRBJ2-5

CDR3 DNA: TGTGCCAGCAGTGAAGCTGCCTCCGGGAGCTACACCTTC
CDR3 protein: CASSEAASGSYTF
clone size: NA
D gene: NA
V gene: TRBV6-1
J gene: TRBJ1-2

CDR3 DNA: TGTGCCAGCAGTGAAGCTGAGGCCAATTCACCCCTCCACTTT
CDR3 protein: CASSEAEANSPLHF
clone size: NA
D gene: NA
V gene: TRBV6-1
J gene: TRBJ1-6

CDR3 DNA: TGCAGCGTTTCCCGAAACAGGGGTTCGGCAGGGAACACTGAAGCTTTCTTT
CDR3 protein: CSVSRNRGSAGNTEAFF
clone size: NA
D gene: TRBD1
V gene: TRBV29-1
J gene: TRBJ1-1

CDR3 DNA: TGCGCCAGCAGCCAAGACCTCAGGGGTGTAGCTAATGAAAAACTGTTTTTT
CDR3 protein: CASSQDLRGVANEKLFF
clone size: few
D gene: NA
V gene: TRBV4-3
J gene: TRBJ1-4

CDR3 DNA: TGTGCCAGCAGCTTGAATCGGGGAGTTGGGACCCAGTACTTC
CDR3 protein: CASSLNRGVGTQYF
clone size: NA
D gene: NA
V gene: TRBV5-6
J gene: TRBJ2-5

CDR3 DNA: TGCAGCGTTGATGAGACAGATACGCAGTATTTT
CDR3 protein: CSVDETDTQYF
clone size: NA
D gene: NA
V gene: TRBV29-1
J gene: TRBJ2-3

CDR3 DNA: TGTGCCAGCAGCTCCTCCACAGATACGCAGTATTTT
CDR3 protein: CASSSSTDTQYF
clone size: NA
D gene: NA
V gene: TRBV7-9
J gene: TRBJ2-3

CDR3 DNA: TGTGCCTGGAAACCACAGGGGGAGCTGTTTTTT
CDR3 protein: CAWKPQGELFF
clone size: NA
D gene: NA
V gene: TRBV30
J gene: TRBJ2-2

CDR3 DNA: TGTGCCAGCAGTCCACAGGAAGCTGGGGCCAACGTCCTGACTTTC
CDR3 protein: CASSPQEAGANVLTF
clone size: NA
D gene: NA
V gene: TRBV2
J gene: TRBJ2-6

CDR3 DNA: TGCAGCGTTTCCGACAGGGAGGACACTGAAGCTTTCTTT
CDR3 protein: CSVSDREDTEAFF
clone size: NA
D gene: TRBD1
V gene: TRBV29-1
J gene: TRBJ1-1

CDR3 DNA: TGCAGTGCTAGTCCCGACGCAGAGCAGTACTTC
CDR3 protein: CSASPDAEQYF
clone size: NA
D gene: NA
V gene: TRBV20-1
J gene: TRBJ2-7